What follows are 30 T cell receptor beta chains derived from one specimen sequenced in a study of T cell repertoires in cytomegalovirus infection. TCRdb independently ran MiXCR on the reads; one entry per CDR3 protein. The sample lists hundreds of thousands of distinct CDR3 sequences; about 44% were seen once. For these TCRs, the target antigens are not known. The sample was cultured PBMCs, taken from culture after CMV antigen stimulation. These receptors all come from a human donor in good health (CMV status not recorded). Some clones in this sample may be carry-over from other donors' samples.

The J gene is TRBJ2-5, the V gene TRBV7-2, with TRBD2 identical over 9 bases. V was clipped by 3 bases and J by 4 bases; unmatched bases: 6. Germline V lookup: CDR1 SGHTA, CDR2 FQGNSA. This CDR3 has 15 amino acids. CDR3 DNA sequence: TGTGCCAGCAGCTTCCAGCGGGGGGAGCGAGAGACCCAGTACTTC. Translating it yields CASSFQRGERETQYF.

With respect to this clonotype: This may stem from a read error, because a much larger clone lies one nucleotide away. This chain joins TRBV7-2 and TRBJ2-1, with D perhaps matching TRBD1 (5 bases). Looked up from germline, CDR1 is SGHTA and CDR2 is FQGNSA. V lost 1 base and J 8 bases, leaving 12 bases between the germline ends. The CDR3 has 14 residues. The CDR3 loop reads CASSLVGVGDEQFF. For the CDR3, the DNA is TGTGCCAGCAGCTTAGTAGGGGTGGGCGATGAGCAGTTCTTC.

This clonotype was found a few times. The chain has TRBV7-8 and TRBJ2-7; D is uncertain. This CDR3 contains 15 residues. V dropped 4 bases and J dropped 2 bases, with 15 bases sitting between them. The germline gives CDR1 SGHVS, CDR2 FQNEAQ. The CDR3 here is CASSSPAFGPYEQYF. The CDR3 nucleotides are TGTGCCAGCAGCTCCCCCGCGTTTGGGCCCTACGAGCAGTACTTC.

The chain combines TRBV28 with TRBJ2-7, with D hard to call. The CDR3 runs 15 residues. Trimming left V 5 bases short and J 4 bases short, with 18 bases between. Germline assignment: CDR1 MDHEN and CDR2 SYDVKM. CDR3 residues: CASSPPPLTAYEQYF. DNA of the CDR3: TGTGCCAGCAGTCCCCCACCACTAACGGCGTACGAGCAGTACTTC.

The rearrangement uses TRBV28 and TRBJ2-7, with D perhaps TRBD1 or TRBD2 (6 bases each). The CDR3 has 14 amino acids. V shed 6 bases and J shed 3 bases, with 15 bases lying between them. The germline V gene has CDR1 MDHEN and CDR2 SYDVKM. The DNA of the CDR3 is TGTGCCAGCAGCCTAACAGGGACTGGCTACGAGCAGTACTTC. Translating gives CASSLTGTGYEQYF.

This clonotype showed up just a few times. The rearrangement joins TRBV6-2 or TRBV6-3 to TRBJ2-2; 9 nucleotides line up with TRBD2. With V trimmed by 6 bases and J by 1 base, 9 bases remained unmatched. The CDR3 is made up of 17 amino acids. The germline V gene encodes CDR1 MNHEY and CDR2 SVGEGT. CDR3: CASSLRPSGKNTGELFF. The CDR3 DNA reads TGTGCCAGCAGCTTAAGGCCTAGCGGGAAGAACACCGGGGAGCTGTTTTTT.

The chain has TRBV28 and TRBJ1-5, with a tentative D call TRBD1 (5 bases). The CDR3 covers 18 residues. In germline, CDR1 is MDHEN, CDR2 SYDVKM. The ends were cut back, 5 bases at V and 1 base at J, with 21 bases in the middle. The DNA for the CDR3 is TGTGCCAGCAGTGCAATTACCTACAAGGAGGGGAGCAATCAGCCCCAGCATTTT. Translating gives CASSAITYKEGSNQPQHF.

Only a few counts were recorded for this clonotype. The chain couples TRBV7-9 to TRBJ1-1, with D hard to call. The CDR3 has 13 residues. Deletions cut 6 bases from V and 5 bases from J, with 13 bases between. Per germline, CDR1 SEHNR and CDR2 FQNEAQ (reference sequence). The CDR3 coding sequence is TGTGCCAGCAGTATCCAGCCTGGGACTGAAGCTTTCTTT. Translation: CASSIQPGTEAFF. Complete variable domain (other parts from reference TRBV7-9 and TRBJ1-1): DTGVSQNPRHKITKRGQNVTFRCDPISEHNRLYWYRQTLGQGPEFLTYFQNEAQLEKSRLLSDRFSAERPKGSFSTLEIQRTEQGDSAMYLCASSIQPGTEAFFGQGTRLTVV.

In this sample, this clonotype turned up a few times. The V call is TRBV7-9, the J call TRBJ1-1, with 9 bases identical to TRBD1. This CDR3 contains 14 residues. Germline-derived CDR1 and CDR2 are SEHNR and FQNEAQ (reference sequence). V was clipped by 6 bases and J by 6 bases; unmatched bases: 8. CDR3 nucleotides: TGTGCCAGCAGGTCCGGGACAGGGTACGCTGAAGCTTTCTTT. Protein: CASRSGTGYAEAFF.

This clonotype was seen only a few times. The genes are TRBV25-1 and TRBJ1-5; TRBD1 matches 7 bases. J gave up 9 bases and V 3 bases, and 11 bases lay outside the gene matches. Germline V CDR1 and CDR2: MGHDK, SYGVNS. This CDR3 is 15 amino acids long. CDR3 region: CASSDTGQALGPQHF. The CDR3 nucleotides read TGTGCCAGCAGTGACACCGGACAGGCCCTAGGGCCCCAGCATTTT.

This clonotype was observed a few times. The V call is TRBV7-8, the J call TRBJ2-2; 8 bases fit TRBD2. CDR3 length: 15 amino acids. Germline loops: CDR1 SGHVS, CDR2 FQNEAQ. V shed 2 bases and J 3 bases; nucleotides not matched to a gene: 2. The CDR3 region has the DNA TGTGCCAGCAGCTTAACTAGCGGATACACCGGGGAGCTGTTTTTT. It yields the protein CASSLTSGYTGELFF.

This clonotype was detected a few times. The CDR3 region is CASASGRALQNIQYF. DNA for the CDR3: TGTGCCAGCGCGTCAGGCCGGGCCCTTCAAAACATTCAGTACTTC. V and J are TRBV7-2 and TRBJ2-4; D unclear. CDR3 length equals 15 residues. Germline V CDR1 and CDR2: SGHTA, FQGNSA. The germline V and J ends were trimmed by 8 bases and 5 bases, with 19 bases remaining between them.

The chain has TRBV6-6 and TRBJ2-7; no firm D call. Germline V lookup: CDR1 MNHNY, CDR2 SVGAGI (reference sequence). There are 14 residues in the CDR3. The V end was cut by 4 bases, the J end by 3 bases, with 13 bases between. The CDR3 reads CASSSPPPRYEQYF. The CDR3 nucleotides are TGTGCCAGCAGTTCCCCCCCCCCCCGCTACGAGCAGTACTTC.

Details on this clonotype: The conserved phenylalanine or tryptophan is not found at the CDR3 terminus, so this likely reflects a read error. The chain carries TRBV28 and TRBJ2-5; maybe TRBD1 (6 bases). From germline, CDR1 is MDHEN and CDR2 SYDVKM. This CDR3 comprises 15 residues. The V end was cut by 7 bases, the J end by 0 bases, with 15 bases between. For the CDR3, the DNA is TGTGCCAGCACCAGAGGACAGACCTACCAAGAGACCCAGTACTTG. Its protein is CASTRGQTYQETQYL.

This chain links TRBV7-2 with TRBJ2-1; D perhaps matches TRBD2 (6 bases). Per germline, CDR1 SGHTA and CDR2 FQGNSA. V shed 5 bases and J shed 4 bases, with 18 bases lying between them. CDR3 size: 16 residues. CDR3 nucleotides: TGTGCCAGCAGCCCTAGCGCCGGGGGATATTACAATGAGCAGTTCTTC. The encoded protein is CASSPSAGGYYNEQFF.

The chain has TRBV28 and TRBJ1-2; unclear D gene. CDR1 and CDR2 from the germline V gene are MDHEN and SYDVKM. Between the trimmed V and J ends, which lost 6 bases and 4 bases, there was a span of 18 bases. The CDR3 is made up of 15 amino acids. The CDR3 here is CASSPDAAGIYGYTF. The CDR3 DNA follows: TGTGCCAGCAGCCCTGACGCCGCGGGGATCTATGGCTACACCTTC.

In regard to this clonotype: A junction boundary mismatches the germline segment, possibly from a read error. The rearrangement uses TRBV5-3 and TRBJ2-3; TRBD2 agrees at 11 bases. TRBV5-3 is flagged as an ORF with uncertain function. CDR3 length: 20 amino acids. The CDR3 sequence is CASSLPNPGLAEGLTDTQYF. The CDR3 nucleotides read TGTGCCAGCAGCTTGCCAAACCCGGGACTAGCGGAGGGCCTCACAGATACGCAGTATTTT.

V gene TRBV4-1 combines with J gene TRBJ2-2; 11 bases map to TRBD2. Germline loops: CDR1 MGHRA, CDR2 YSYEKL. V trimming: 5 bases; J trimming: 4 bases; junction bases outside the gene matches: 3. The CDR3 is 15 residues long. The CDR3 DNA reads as TGCGCCAGCAGCGCCGGGACTAGCGGCACCGGGGAGCTGTTTTTT. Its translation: CASSAGTSGTGELFF.

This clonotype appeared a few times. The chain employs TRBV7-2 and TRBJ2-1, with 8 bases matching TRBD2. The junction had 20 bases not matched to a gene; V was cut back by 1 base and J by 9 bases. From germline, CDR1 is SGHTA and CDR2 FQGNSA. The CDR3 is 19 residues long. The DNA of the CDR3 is TGTGCCAGCAGCTTAGTAGTAGCGGGGTCCTTTACGGCTCTGAGTGAGCAGTTCTTC. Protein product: CASSLVVAGSFTALSEQFF. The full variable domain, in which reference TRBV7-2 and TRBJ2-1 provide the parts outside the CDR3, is GAGVSQSPSNKVTEKGKDVELRCDPISGHTALYWYRQSLGQGLEFLIYFQGNSAPDKSGLPSDRFSAERTGGSVSTLTIQRTQQEDSAVYLCASSLVVAGSFTALSEQFFGPGTRLTVL.

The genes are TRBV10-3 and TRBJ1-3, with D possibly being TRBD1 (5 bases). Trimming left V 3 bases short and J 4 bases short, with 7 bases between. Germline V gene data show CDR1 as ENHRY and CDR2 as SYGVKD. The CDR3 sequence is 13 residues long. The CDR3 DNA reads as TGTGCCATCAGTGAAACAGGCGGAAACACCATATATTTT. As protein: CAISETGGNTIYF.

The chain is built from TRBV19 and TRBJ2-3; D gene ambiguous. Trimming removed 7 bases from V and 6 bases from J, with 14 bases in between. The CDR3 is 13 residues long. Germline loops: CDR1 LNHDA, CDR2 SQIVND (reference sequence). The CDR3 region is CASTPGGVDTQYF. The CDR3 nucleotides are TGTGCCAGTACCCCAGGTGGGGTGGATACGCAGTATTTT. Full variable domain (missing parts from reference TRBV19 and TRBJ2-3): DGGITQSPKYLFRKEGQNVTLSCEQNLNHDAMYWYRQDPGQGLRLIYYSQIVNDFQKGDIAEGYSVSREKKESFPLTVTSAQKNPTAFYLCASTPGGVDTQYFGPGTRLTVL.

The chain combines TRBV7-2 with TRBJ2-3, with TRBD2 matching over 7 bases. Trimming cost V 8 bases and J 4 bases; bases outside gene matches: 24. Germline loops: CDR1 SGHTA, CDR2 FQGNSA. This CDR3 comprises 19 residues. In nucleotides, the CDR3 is TGTGCCAGCCGCTACAACCCTAGGCACCGCGGGAGAGGGGCAGATACGCAGTATTTT. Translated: CASRYNPRHRGRGADTQYF.

The CDR3 coding sequence is TGCAGTGCTAGGATGGGGGGGCCGAACACTGAAGCTTTCTTT. As protein: CSARMGGPNTEAFF. The rearrangement joins TRBV20-1 to TRBJ1-1; a weak D match, TRBD1 (6 bases). Germline assignment: CDR1 DFQATT and CDR2 SNEGSKA (reference sequence). Trimming removed 3 bases from V and 1 base from J, with 12 bases in between. The CDR3 is 14 amino acids.

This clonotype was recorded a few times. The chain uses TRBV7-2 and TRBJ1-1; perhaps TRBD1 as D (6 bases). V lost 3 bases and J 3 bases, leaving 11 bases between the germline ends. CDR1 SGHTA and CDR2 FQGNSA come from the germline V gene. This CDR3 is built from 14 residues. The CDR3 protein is CASSFSRQDTEAFF. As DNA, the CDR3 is TGTGCCAGCAGCTTCTCACGACAGGACACTGAAGCTTTCTTT.

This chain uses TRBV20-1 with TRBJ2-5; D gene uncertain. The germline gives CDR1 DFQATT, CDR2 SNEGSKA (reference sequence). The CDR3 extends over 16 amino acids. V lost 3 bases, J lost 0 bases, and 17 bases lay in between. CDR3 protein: CSARFQLGPDQETQYF. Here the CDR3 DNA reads TGCAGTGCTAGGTTTCAATTAGGGCCCGACCAAGAGACCCAGTACTTC.

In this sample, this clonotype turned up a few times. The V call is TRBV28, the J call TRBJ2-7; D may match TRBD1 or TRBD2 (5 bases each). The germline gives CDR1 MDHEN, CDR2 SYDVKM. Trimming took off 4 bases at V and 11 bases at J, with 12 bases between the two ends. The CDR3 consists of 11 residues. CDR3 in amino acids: CASSSPGLKYF. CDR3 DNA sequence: TGTGCCAGCAGTTCACCGGGGCTTAAGTACTTC.

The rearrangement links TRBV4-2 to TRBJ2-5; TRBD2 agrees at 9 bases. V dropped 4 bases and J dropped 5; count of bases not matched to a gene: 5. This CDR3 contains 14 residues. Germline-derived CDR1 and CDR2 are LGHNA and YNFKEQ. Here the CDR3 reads CASSRGGAGETQYF. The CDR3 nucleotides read TGTGCCAGCAGCCGCGGGGGGGCCGGGGAGACCCAGTACTTC.

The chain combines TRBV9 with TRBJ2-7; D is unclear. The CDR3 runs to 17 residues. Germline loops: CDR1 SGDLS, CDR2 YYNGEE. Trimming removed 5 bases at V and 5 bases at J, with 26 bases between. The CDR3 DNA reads TGTGCCAGCAGGGACCTTCGCGCGGCCGGTGGAGTAAACGAGCAGTACTTC. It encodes CASRDLRAAGGVNEQYF.

CDR3 protein: CASSLRDRASYYF. Here the CDR3 DNA reads TGTGCCAGCAGTTTGAGGGACAGGGCCAGCTACTACTTC. This chain joins TRBV12-3 or TRBV12-4 and TRBJ2-5, with 9 positions matching TRBD1. This CDR3 has 13 amino acids. J gave up 14 bases and V 3 bases, and 10 bases lay outside the gene matches.

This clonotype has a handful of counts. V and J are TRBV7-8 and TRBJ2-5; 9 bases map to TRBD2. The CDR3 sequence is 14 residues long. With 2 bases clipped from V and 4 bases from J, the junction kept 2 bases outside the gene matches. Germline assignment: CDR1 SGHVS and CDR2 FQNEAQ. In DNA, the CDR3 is TGTGCCAGCAGCTTACTAGCGGGAAGAGAGACCCAGTACTTC. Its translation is CASSLLAGRETQYF. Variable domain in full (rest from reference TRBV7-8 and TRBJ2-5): GAGVSQSPRYKVAKRGQDVALRCDPISGHVSLFWYQQALGQGPEFLTYFQNEAQLDKSGLPSDRFFAERPEGSVSTLKIQRTQQEDSAVYLCASSLLAGRETQYFGPGTRLLVL.